This section outlines one TCR beta chain sequence together with its context. The CDR3 is 16 residues long. Germline-derived CDR1 and CDR2 are SEHNR and FQNEAQ (reference sequence). Trimming left V 1 base short and J 7 bases short, with 17 bases between. This entry is derived from a study of OX40 agonist ivuxolimab in advanced cancers. Produced via immunoSEQ multiplex PCR; TCRdb's table is partial and in-frame only. The table has fewer than 25,000 clones, around 73% seen once. V gene TRBV7-9 combines with J gene TRBJ1-5; D possibly corresponds to TRBD1 (5 bases). Material: CD4+ or CD8+ T cells sorted from blood, obtained in a trial of the OX40 agonist ivuxolimab. This receptor was taken from an adult with an advanced solid tumor such as melanoma, head and neck, liver or kidney cancer. The CDR3 DNA is TGTGCCAGCAGCTTAGGAGTGGGACTTCCCGACCAGCCCCAGCATTTT. Translating it yields CASSLGVGLPDQPQHF.